The next 25 T cell receptor beta chains were all read from a single sample in a study of CD8 T cells in ankylosing spondylitis. Each CDR3 protein gets one entry after TCRdb re-called the 5' RACE reads with MiXCR. This table holds roughly 700,000 distinct CDR3 sequences, around 19% found once. The study's findings and limits: About 8 highly homologous variants formed a TCR beta motif that appeared characteristic of ankylosing spondylitis blood.

These receptors are not linked to any known antigen. Sequencing input: blood, either unsorted or a sorted T cell fraction (not recorded which). The receptors derive from a male donor with ankylosing spondylitis.

This clonotype occurred a few times. One junction end disagrees with the germline gene, perhaps due to a read error. The chain uses TRBV2 and TRBJ2-5; TRBD1 might be the D (5 bases). From germline, CDR1 is SNHLY and CDR2 FYNNEI. This CDR3 contains 12 residues. The CDR3 DNA sequence: TGTGCCAGCAGTGAAATGGGTGCAGGGAAACTTTTC. Translation: CASSEMGAGKLF.

This clonotype came up once. The chain carries TRBV20-1 and TRBJ2-5; a possible D gene is TRBD2 (5 bases). The germline CDR1 and CDR2 sequences are DFQATT and SNEGSKA (reference sequence). The length of the CDR3 is 12 residues. Trimming shortened V by 5 bases and J by 5 bases, and 12 bases separated the two germline ends. CDR3 sequence: CSACHGEETQYF. CDR3 sequence (DNA): TGCAGTGCTTGCCATGGGGAGGAGACCCAGTACTTC.

The V call is TRBV14, the J call TRBJ2-1; TRBD2 agrees at 8 bases. Trimming cost V 0 bases and J 5 bases; bases outside gene matches: 9. Germline CDR1 reads SGHDN; CDR2 reads FVKESK. The CDR3 spans 17 residues. CDR3 sequence reads: CASSQDSGLAGNNEQFF. Written as DNA, the CDR3 is TGTGCCAGCAGCCAAGATTCGGGGTTAGCGGGGAACAATGAGCAGTTCTTC.

This clonotype was seen more than once but under ten times. The chain has TRBV6-1 and TRBJ1-1; the D is unclear. The germline gives CDR1 MNHNS, CDR2 SASEGT. Trimming cost V 3 bases and J 4 bases, with 15 bases left between them. The length of the CDR3 is 15 residues. CDR3 nucleotides: TGTGCCAGCAGTGATTTGAGTCTAACCTTCACTGAAGCTTTCTTT. Translating it yields CASSDLSLTFTEAFF.

In its sample, this clonotype was seen a few times. V and J are TRBV20-1 and TRBJ2-2; D remains ambiguous. The V gene's germline CDR1 is DFQATT and CDR2 SNEGSKA (reference sequence). This CDR3 is 13 amino acids long. The germline V and J ends were trimmed by 3 bases and 5 bases, with 10 bases remaining between them. The CDR3 DNA is TGCAGTGCTAGTGCCCCAGGAACCGGGGAGCTGTTTTTT. The encoded protein is CSASAPGTGELFF.

This rearrangement joins TRBV3-1 to TRBJ2-5; D uncertain. This CDR3 contains 16 residues. The germline gives CDR1 LGHDT, CDR2 YNNKEL (reference sequence). V dropped 0 bases and J dropped 1 base, with 12 bases sitting between them. The DNA of the CDR3 is TGTGCCAGCAGCCAAGATGTTGGCAGGCCCCAAGAGACCCAGTACTTC. Translating it yields CASSQDVGRPQETQYF.

This clonotype came up a few times. This chain uses TRBV6-1 with TRBJ1-5; D is unclear. Germline values: CDR1 MNHNS, CDR2 SASEGT. The CDR3 sequence is 13 residues long. Trimming pared 6 bases from V and 8 bases from J, leaving 14 bases between. CDR3 protein: CASSRAPSEPQHF. The CDR3 coding sequence is TGTGCCAGCAGCCGGGCCCCATCTGAGCCCCAGCATTTT.

This chain connects TRBV7-2 to TRBJ2-1; 8 positions match TRBD2. From germline, CDR1 is SGHTA and CDR2 FQGNSA. Trimming took 5 bases from V and 5 from J; bases not matched to a gene: 8. The CDR3 has 15 residues. CDR3 amino acids: CASSPGGGLDNEQFF. The CDR3 DNA reads TGTGCCAGCAGCCCCGGGGGGGGCCTGGACAATGAGCAGTTCTTC.

V is TRBV7-9 and J is TRBJ2-3; D tentatively reads TRBD1 or TRBD2 (5 bases each). Germline V lookup: CDR1 SEHNR, CDR2 FQNEAQ (reference sequence). CDR3 length: 13 residues. The V gene lost 7 bases and the J gene lost 2 bases, with 10 bases spanning the gap. The CDR3 bases are TGTGCCAGCACTGAGGGGAACACAGATACGCAGTATTTT. It yields the protein CASTEGNTDTQYF.

The V and J genes are TRBV7-9 and TRBJ2-1; 10 bases align to TRBD2. The CDR3 is 16 residues long. From germline, CDR1 is SEHNR and CDR2 FQNEAQ (reference sequence). V gave up 2 bases and J gave up 7 bases; unmatched junction bases: 8. The CDR3 reads CASSLMGLATGNEQFF. The CDR3, as DNA: TGTGCCAGCAGCTTAATGGGACTAGCGACAGGGAATGAGCAGTTCTTC.

The rearrangement links TRBV7-2 to TRBJ2-2, with D perhaps matching TRBD1 or TRBD2 (6 bases each). Germline loops: CDR1 SGHTA, CDR2 FQGNSA. V lost 8 bases and J lost 8, with 18 bases in between. CDR3 length equals 14 residues. CDR3 protein: CASSFKGGMGELFF. CDR3 sequence (DNA): TGTGCCAGCTCCTTCAAGGGGGGAATGGGGGAGCTGTTTTTT. Variable domain in full (rest from reference TRBV7-2 and TRBJ2-2): GAGVSQSPSNKVTEKGKDVELRCDPISGHTALYWYRQSLGQGLEFLIYFQGNSAPDKSGLPSDRFSAERTGGSVSTLTIQRTQQEDSAVYLCASSFKGGMGELFFGEGSRLTVL.

This chain links TRBV20-1 with TRBJ1-5; D gene ambiguous. CDR1 and CDR2 (germline): DFQATT, SNEGSKA (reference sequence). Trimming took 1 base from V and 0 from J, leaving 13 bases between them. The length of the CDR3 is 16 residues. CDR3 bases: TGCAGTGCTAGAGTTTCGGCCGGAAATAGCAATCAGCCCCAGCATTTT. Encoded protein: CSARVSAGNSNQPQHF.

There are a few counts of this clonotype. This sequence joins TRBV10-3 and TRBJ1-6; D not certain. Trimming took 2 bases from V and 0 from J, leaving 8 bases between them. Germline CDR1 and CDR2: ENHRY and SYGVKD. This CDR3 has 16 amino acids. Here the CDR3 DNA reads TGTGCCATCAGTGAGCCGGGGAGCTCCTATAATTCACCCCTCCACTTT. Protein product: CAISEPGSSYNSPLHF.

V gene TRBV18 combines with J gene TRBJ1-1; D gene unclear. Germline V gene data show CDR1 as KGHSH and CDR2 as LQKENI. Trimming took off 4 bases at V and 1 base at J, with 10 bases between the two ends. The CDR3 is 14 amino acids. The CDR3 spells CASSLTDENTEAFF. The CDR3 DNA reads TGTGCCAGCTCACTCACCGACGAGAACACTGAAGCTTTCTTT.

This clonotype was counted between two and nine times. The chain uses TRBV7-8 and TRBJ1-1; no clear D. The CDR3 covers 15 residues. CDR1 is SGHVS, CDR2 FQNEAQ, per germline. V lost 5 bases and J 0 bases, leaving 13 bases between the germline ends. CDR3 nucleotide sequence: TGTGCCAGCAGCCGCGCGGGATCCATGAACACTGAAGCTTTCTTT. Its translation is CASSRAGSMNTEAFF.

This clonotype has only a few counts. The J gene is TRBJ2-1, the V gene TRBV12-3 or TRBV12-4, with unresolved D. This CDR3 comprises 13 residues. V lost 7 bases to trimming and J lost 9 bases, with 16 bases between them. The CDR3: CASTIGRMGEQFF. In nucleotides, the CDR3 is TGTGCCAGCACCATTGGCAGGATGGGTGAGCAGTTCTTC.

V usage is TRBV18 and J usage is TRBJ1-2, with a weak D call TRBD1 (5 bases). Germline CDR1 is KGHSH and CDR2 is LQKENI. Trimming shortened V by 4 bases and J by 1 base, and 13 bases separated the two germline ends. This CDR3 spans 15 amino acids. The CDR3 region is CASSHSATVNYGYTF. The CDR3 nucleotides read TGTGCCAGCTCACATAGTGCGACAGTTAACTATGGCTACACCTTC.

This clonotype was recorded a few times. The CDR3 DNA sequence: TGTGCCACCAGCAGAGCCGGGACAGGTATATATGGCTACACCTTC. Translating it yields CATSRAGTGIYGYTF. The chain is built from TRBV15 and TRBJ1-2; 8 bases fit TRBD1. The V gene's germline CDR1 is LNHNV and CDR2 YYDKDF (reference sequence). This CDR3 has 15 amino acids. V shed 1 base and J 5 bases; nucleotides not matched to a gene: 6.

This sequence joins TRBV30 and TRBJ2-7, with TRBD2 identical over 7 bases. The CDR3 consists of 13 residues. V gave up 5 bases and J gave up 3 bases; unmatched junction bases: 7. Germline CDR1 and CDR2: GTSNPN and SVGIG (reference sequence). The CDR3 spells CAWGLGGYYEQYF. The CDR3 DNA follows: TGTGCCTGGGGACTAGGTGGATACTACGAGCAGTACTTC. The whole variable domain, filled in from reference TRBV30 and TRBJ2-7, reads SQTIHQWPATLVQPVGSPLSLECTVEGTSNPNLYWYRQAAGRGLQLLFYSVGIGQISSEVPQNLSASRPQDRQFILSSKKLLLSDSGFYLCAWGLGGYYEQYFGPGTRLTVT.

The chain combines TRBV28 with TRBJ1-1, with no clear D. The CDR3 consists of 16 residues. V shed 1 base and J shed 0 bases, with 12 bases lying between them. Germline V gene data show CDR1 as MDHEN and CDR2 as SYDVKM. The CDR3 sequence: CASSLYGDSLNTEAFF. DNA of the CDR3: TGTGCCAGCAGTTTATATGGGGATTCTCTGAACACTGAAGCTTTCTTT.

This clonotype occurred a few times. The J gene is TRBJ2-7, the V gene TRBV5-1; 7 bases match TRBD1. Germline V gene sequence: CDR1 SGHRS, CDR2 YFSETQ. The CDR3 consists of 13 residues. V dropped 4 bases and J dropped 6; count of bases not matched to a gene: 7. The CDR3: CASSQAGGVEQYF. The CDR3 DNA sequence: TGCGCCAGCAGCCAGGCAGGGGGAGTCGAGCAGTACTTC.

This clonotype was found a few times. The chain links TRBV29-1 to TRBJ2-5; D ambiguous. Germline assignment: CDR1 SQVTM and CDR2 ANQGSEA. This CDR3 is built from 16 residues. The V end was cut by 0 bases, the J end by 1 base, with 15 bases between. CDR3 residues: CSVEDLNGPSQETQYF. Here the CDR3 DNA reads TGCAGCGTTGAAGATCTTAACGGACCAAGCCAAGAGACCCAGTACTTC. The full variable domain, with the rest looked up from reference TRBV29-1 and TRBJ2-5, is SAVISQKPSRDICQRGTSLTIQCQVDSQVTMMFWYRQQPGQSLTLIATANQGSEATYESGFVIDKFPISRPNLTFSTLTVSNMSPEDSSIYLCSVEDLNGPSQETQYFGPGTRLLVL.

This chain uses TRBV7-3 with TRBJ2-7; tentatively, D is TRBD1 (5 bases). This CDR3 comprises 13 residues. Deletions cut 4 bases from V and 5 bases from J, with 12 bases between. Germline lookup yields CDR1 SGHTA and CDR2 FQGTGA. The CDR3 region has the DNA TGTGCCAGCAGCTCCGGCGCAGGGAACGAGCAGTACTTC. Protein: CASSSGAGNEQYF.

This chain connects TRBV6-6 to TRBJ2-1; D unclear. V lost 5 bases and J 7 bases, leaving 6 bases between the germline ends. This CDR3 region has 11 residues. Germline V gene lookup returns CDR1 MNHNY and CDR2 SVGAGI (reference sequence). The CDR3 coding sequence is TGTGCCAGCAGTACCGAGAATGAGCAGTTCTTC. This translates into CASSTENEQFF.

This clonotype was detected only a few times. The chain has TRBV20-1 and TRBJ2-7; no definite D call. Germline assignment: CDR1 DFQATT and CDR2 SNEGSKA (reference sequence). The germline V and J ends were trimmed by 3 bases and 7 bases, with 16 bases remaining between them. The CDR3 consists of 13 residues. This CDR3 reads CSASYGRLQEQYF. As DNA, the CDR3 is TGCAGTGCTAGTTACGGCAGGTTGCAAGAGCAGTACTTC.